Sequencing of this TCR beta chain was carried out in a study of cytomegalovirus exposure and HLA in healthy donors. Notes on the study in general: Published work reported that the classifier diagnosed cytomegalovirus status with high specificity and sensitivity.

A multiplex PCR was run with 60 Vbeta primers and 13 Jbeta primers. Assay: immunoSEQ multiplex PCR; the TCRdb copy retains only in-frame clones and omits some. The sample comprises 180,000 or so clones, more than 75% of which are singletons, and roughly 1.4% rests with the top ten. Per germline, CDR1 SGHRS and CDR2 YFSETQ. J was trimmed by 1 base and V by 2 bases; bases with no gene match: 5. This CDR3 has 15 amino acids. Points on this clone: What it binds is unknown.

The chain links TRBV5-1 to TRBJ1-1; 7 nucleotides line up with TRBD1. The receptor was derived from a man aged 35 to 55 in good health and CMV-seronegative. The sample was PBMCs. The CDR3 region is CASSFQGTANTEAFF. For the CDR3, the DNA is TGCGCCAGCAGCTTTCAGGGGACAGCGAACACTGAAGCTTTCTTT.